This T cell receptor (beta chain) derives from a study of blood T cell repertoires in COVID-19. The length of the CDR3 is 14 residues. Germline V lookup: CDR1 ENHRY, CDR2 SYGVKD. V shed 3 bases and J shed 4 bases, with 10 bases lying between them. Everyone who took part was about 18 to 90 years old, and they came from fewer than 25 US areas. Donors were grouped by their self-reported clinical history. Two negative PCRs, clearance, or symptom resolution characterized the recovered Cohort 3 donors. Study processing details: Reference gene primers were amplified, and this amplification served to estimate nucleated cell counts. Measured with immunoSEQ multiplex PCR; TCRdb has only the in-frame clones, and not every one. That table furnishes V, J and clone size, whereas the DNA furnished D and trimming. The table records 200,000 or so clones, about nine tenths of them present only once.

The V call is TRBV10-3, the J call TRBJ1-3; D is uncertain. This sequence originates from a young woman who had recovered from COVID-19. Sequencing was carried out using PBMCs or T cells enriched from blood (not recorded which). The CDR3 DNA reads TGTGCCATCAGTGATGTTAGCGGGGGAAACACCATATATTTT. This codes for CAISDVSGGNTIYF.